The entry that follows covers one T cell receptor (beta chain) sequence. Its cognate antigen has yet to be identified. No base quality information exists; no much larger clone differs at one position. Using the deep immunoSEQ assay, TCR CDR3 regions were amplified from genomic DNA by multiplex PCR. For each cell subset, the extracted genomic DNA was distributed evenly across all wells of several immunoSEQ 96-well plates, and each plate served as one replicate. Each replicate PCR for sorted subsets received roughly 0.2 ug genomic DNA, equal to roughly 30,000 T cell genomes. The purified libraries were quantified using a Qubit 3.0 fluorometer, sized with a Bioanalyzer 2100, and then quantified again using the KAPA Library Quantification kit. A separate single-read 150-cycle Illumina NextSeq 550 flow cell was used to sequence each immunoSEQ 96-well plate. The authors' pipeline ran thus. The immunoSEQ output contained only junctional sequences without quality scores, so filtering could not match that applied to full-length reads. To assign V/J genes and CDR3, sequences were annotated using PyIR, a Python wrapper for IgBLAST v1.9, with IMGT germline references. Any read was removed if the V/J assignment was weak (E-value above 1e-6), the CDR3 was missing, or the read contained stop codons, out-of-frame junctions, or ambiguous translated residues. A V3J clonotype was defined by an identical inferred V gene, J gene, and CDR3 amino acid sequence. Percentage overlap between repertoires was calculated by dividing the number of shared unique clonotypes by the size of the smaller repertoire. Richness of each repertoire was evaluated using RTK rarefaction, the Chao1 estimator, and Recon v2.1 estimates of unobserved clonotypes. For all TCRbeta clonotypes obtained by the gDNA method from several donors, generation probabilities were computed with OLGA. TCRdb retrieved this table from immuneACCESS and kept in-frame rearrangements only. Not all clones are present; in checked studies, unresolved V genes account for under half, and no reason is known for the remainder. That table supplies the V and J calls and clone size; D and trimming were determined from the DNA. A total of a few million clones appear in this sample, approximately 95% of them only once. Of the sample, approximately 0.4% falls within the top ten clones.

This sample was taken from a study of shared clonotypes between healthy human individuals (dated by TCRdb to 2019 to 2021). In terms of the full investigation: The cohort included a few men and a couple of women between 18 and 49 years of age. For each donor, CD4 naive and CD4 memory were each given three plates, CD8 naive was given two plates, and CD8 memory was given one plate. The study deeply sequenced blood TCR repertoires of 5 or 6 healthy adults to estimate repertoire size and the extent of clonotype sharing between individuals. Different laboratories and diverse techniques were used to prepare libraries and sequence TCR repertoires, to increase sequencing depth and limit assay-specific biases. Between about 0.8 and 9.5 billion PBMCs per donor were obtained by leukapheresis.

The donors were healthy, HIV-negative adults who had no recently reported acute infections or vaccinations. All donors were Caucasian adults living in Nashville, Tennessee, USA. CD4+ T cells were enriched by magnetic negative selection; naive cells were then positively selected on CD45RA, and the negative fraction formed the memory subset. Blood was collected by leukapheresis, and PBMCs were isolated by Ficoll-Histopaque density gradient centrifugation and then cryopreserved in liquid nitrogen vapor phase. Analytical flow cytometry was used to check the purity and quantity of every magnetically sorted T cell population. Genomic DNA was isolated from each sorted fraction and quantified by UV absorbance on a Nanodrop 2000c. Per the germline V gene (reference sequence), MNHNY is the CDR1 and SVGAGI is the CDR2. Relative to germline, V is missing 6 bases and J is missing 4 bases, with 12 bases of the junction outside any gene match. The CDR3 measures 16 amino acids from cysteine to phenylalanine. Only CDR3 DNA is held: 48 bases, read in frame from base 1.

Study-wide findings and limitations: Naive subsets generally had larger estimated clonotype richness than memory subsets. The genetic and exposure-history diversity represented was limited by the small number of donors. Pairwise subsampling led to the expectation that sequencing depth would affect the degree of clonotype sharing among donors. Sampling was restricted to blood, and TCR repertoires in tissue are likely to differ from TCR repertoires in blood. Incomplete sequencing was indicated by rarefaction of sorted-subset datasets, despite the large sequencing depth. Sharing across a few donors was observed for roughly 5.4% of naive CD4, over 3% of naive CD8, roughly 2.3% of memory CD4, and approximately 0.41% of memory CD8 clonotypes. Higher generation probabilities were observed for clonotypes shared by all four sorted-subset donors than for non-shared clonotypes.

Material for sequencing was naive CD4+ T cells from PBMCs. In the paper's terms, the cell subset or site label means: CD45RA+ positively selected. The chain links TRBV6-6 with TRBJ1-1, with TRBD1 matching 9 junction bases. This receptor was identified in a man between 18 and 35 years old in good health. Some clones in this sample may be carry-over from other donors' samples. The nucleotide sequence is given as TGTGCCAGCAGAAATACAGGGGGCGCAGGGAGCACTGAAGCTTTCTTT. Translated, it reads CASRNTGGAGSTEAFF.